One sample yielded the 32 T cell receptor beta chains listed below, sequenced in a study of blood T cell repertoires in COVID-19. The table came from immunoSEQ multiplex PCR; TCRdb's copy has only in-frame clones and leaves some out. The repertoire has under 250,000 clones, 85% to 90% of them found once; the top ten carry around 1.8%. Sequencing was done on a sample of PBMCs or T cells enriched from blood (not recorded which). The origin of the receptors is a man between 40 and 49 years old who had recovered from COVID-19.

This chain connects TRBV20-1 to TRBJ2-3; D is possibly TRBD1 (6 bases). The CDR3 extends over 14 amino acids. The germline gives CDR1 DFQATT, CDR2 SNEGSKA (reference sequence). V lost 3 bases to trimming and J lost 2 bases, with 12 bases between them. The CDR3 loop reads CSASPAGVTDTQYF. CDR3 nucleotides: TGCAGTGCTAGTCCCGCAGGGGTCACAGATACGCAGTATTTT.

This clone was recorded once. The rearrangement uses TRBV29-1 and TRBJ1-1, with D maybe TRBD1 (5 bases). CDR1 and CDR2 (germline): SQVTM, ANQGSEA. V shed 6 bases and J shed 3 bases, with 11 bases lying between them. The CDR3 runs 12 residues. The CDR3 is CSVRDSHTEAFF. As DNA, the CDR3 is TGCAGCGTCCGGGACTCCCACACTGAAGCTTTCTTT.

The chain combines TRBV27 with TRBJ2-4; D unclear. The V gene lost 7 bases and the J gene lost 0 bases, with 10 bases spanning the gap. The CDR3 contains 14 residues. The germline V gene encodes CDR1 MNHEY and CDR2 SMNVEV (reference sequence). In nucleotides, the CDR3 is TGTGCCAGCATTCTCCACTTAGCCAAAAACATTCAGTACTTC. It translates to CASILHLAKNIQYF.

This clone was counted between two and nine times. The chain carries TRBV18 and TRBJ1-6, with 8 bases identical to TRBD1. This CDR3 comprises 19 residues. Germline-derived CDR1 and CDR2 are KGHSH and LQKENI. The J segment lost 10 bases and the V segment lost 1 base, leaving 18 bases of the junction unmatched. The CDR3 sequence is CASSPLAAEAGGAGSPLHF. CDR3 nucleotides: TGTGCCAGCTCACCACTGGCAGCCGAAGCAGGGGGCGCTGGCTCACCCCTCCACTTT. Full variable domain (outside the CDR3, taken from reference TRBV18 and TRBJ1-6): NAGVMQNPRHLVRRRGQEARLRCSPMKGHSHVYWYRQLPEEGLKFMVYLQKENIIDESGMPKERFSAEFPKEGPSILRIQQVVRGDSAAYFCASSPLAAEAGGAGSPLHFGNGTRLTVT.

The V and J genes are TRBV5-6 and TRBJ2-3, with 10 bases matching TRBD2. The CDR3 is 15 residues long. Germline CDR1 and CDR2: SGHDT and YYEEEE. The trim removed 4 bases at V and 5 bases at J, leaving 7 bases unmatched. Here the CDR3 reads CASSLVAGGQDTQYF. The CDR3, as DNA: TGTGCCAGCAGCCTAGTAGCGGGAGGTCAAGATACGCAGTATTTT.

The rearrangement links TRBV19 to TRBJ1-4, with TRBD1 identical over 9 bases. With V trimmed by 0 bases and J by 7 bases, 6 bases remained unmatched. Germline assignment: CDR1 LNHDA and CDR2 SQIVND (reference sequence). This CDR3 is 16 amino acids long. This chain's CDR3 is CASSIEGQGRAEKLFF. The CDR3 DNA reads as TGTGCCAGTAGTATAGAAGGACAGGGGAGGGCTGAAAAACTGTTTTTT.

The sample holds a few counts of this clone. The genes are TRBV5-4 and TRBJ1-6, with a weak D call TRBD1 (6 bases). This CDR3 contains 15 residues. Germline assignment: CDR1 SGHNT and CDR2 YYREEE (reference sequence). V shed 3 bases and J shed 10 bases, with 17 bases lying between them. The CDR3 is CASSSRGRGISPLHF. CDR3 DNA sequence: TGTGCCAGCAGCTCACGTGGGAGGGGGATCTCACCCCTCCACTTT.

J is TRBJ2-5 and V is TRBV29-1; 10 nucleotides align to TRBD2. Germline CDR1 reads SQVTM; CDR2 reads ANQGSEA. The ends lost 7 bases at V and 0 bases at J; junction bases unmatched: 5. The CDR3 runs 14 residues. The CDR3 loop is CSGGTSAYQETQYF. DNA of the CDR3: TGCAGCGGAGGGACTAGCGCGTACCAAGAGACCCAGTACTTC.

This sequence joins TRBV9 and TRBJ1-1; 9 nucleotides match TRBD1. Germline CDR1 reads SGDLS; CDR2 reads YYNGEE. V gave up 4 bases and J gave up 4 bases; unmatched junction bases: 8. The CDR3 is 15 amino acids. CDR3: CASSLRDRAFTEAFF. The CDR3 DNA is TGTGCCAGCAGCCTCCGGGACAGGGCCTTCACTGAAGCTTTCTTT.

The CDR3 region is CASLKTPPGEIHATNEKLFF. In nucleotides, the CDR3 is TGTGCCAGCCTAAAGACCCCGCCCGGGGAGATCCACGCAACTAATGAAAAACTGTTTTTT. V gene TRBV9 combines with J gene TRBJ1-4, with D unresolved. Deletions cut 7 bases from V and 0 bases from J, with 28 bases between. Germline CDR1 and CDR2: SGDLS and YYNGEE. This CDR3 is built from 20 residues.

The J gene is TRBJ2-1, the V gene TRBV5-1, with 11 bases lining up with TRBD2. The length of the CDR3 is 16 residues. The germline gives CDR1 SGHRS, CDR2 YFSETQ. V lost 6 bases, J lost 2 bases, and 7 bases stayed unmatched. CDR3 region: CASTLTSGIAYNEQFF. The CDR3 DNA reads as TGCGCCAGCACCCTGACTAGCGGGATAGCCTACAATGAGCAGTTCTTC.

The chain recombines TRBV2 with TRBJ2-2; 7 bases are a match to TRBD2. CDR3 length: 14 residues. CDR1 is SNHLY, CDR2 FYNNEI, per germline. V dropped 6 bases and J dropped 4; count of bases not matched to a gene: 5. CDR3 sequence: CASSPVAGTGELFF. In DNA, the CDR3 is TGTGCCAGCAGCCCAGTAGCGGGCACCGGGGAGCTGTTTTTT.

In this sample, this clone turned up a few times. This chain links TRBV30 with TRBJ1-5; 8 positions agree with TRBD1. This CDR3 contains 14 residues. The germline CDR1 and CDR2 sequences are GTSNPN and SVGIG (reference sequence). J was trimmed by 4 bases and V by 4 bases; bases with no gene match: 6. CDR3 DNA: TGTGCCTGGACGGGGGGACAGGCGAATCAGCCCCAGCATTTT. This gives the protein CAWTGGQANQPQHF.

The V and J genes are TRBV10-3 and TRBJ2-7; D is unresolved. Per germline, CDR1 ENHRY and CDR2 SYGVKD. Deletions cut 3 bases from V and 5 bases from J, with 14 bases between. The CDR3 contains 14 residues. This CDR3 is CAISDPSSYDEQYF. CDR3 sequence (DNA): TGTGCCATCAGTGACCCGTCCTCTTATGACGAGCAGTACTTC.

In DNA, the CDR3 is TGTGCCAGCAGTTACGAGGACAGGGACAGGGATACGCAGTATTTT. Protein: CASSYEDRDRDTQYF. The V gene is TRBV6-5, the J gene TRBJ2-3; TRBD1 aligns across 8 bases. There are 15 residues in the CDR3. Germline lookup yields CDR1 MNHEY and CDR2 SVGAGI. J lost 6 bases, V lost 2 bases, and 7 bases had no gene match.

The rearrangement uses TRBV9 and TRBJ1-4; the D is unclear. Trimming shortened V by 3 bases and J by 4 bases, and 10 bases separated the two germline ends. This CDR3 is 14 amino acids long. CDR1 SGDLS and CDR2 YYNGEE come from the germline V gene. The chain's CDR3 is CASSGAGINEKLFF. The CDR3 DNA is TGTGCCAGCAGCGGGGCGGGAATTAATGAAAAACTGTTTTTT.

This clone has only one observation. This chain uses TRBV9 with TRBJ2-7; 10 bases line up with TRBD1. J lost 7 bases, V lost 0 bases, and 10 bases had no gene match. The V gene's germline CDR1 is SGDLS and CDR2 YYNGEE. This CDR3 is 16 amino acids long. The CDR3 spells CASSVALGQGRDEQYF. The CDR3 coding sequence is TGTGCCAGCAGCGTAGCTCTGGGACAGGGGAGGGATGAGCAGTACTTC.

The chain uses TRBV4-1 and TRBJ1-2, with 9 bases identical to TRBD1. The CDR3 length is 15 residues. CDR1 and CDR2 from the germline V gene are MGHRA and YSYEKL. V lost 4 bases to trimming and J lost 5 bases; unmatched junction nucleotides: 8. CDR3 coding DNA: TGCGCCAGCAGCCTAAACCGGGACAGGGCGTATGGCTACACCTTC. Encoded protein: CASSLNRDRAYGYTF.

The CDR3 protein is CASNLGGTTITETQYF. DNA for the CDR3: TGTGCCAGCAACCTGGGGGGAACCACCATTACAGAGACCCAGTACTTC. The chain joins TRBV5-4 to TRBJ2-5; a weak D match, TRBD2 (6 bases). The germline V gene encodes CDR1 SGHNT and CDR2 YYREEE (reference sequence). The V and J ends lost 6 bases and 4 bases respectively, with 22 bases between them. The CDR3 is made up of 16 amino acids.

The chain has TRBV7-8 and TRBJ2-7; TRBD2 agrees at 11 bases. The V segment lost 5 bases and the J segment 4 bases; nucleotides outside the gene matches: 7. This CDR3 has 15 residues. Per the germline V gene, CDR1 is SGHVS and CDR2 is FQNEAQ. The CDR3: CASSRAGLAEYEQYF. CDR3 nucleotide sequence: TGTGCCAGCAGCCGAGCGGGACTAGCGGAATACGAGCAGTACTTC.

This clone was counted a single time. The chain employs TRBV19 and TRBJ2-1, with 9 bases aligning to TRBD2. This CDR3 contains 15 residues. The trim removed 6 bases at V and 5 bases at J, leaving 8 bases unmatched. Germline V CDR1 and CDR2: LNHDA, SQIVND (reference sequence). The DNA of the CDR3 is TGTGCCAGTAGCGTCTCTAGCGGGACTCACAATGAGCAGTTCTTC. It translates to CASSVSSGTHNEQFF.

The chain joins TRBV10-3 to TRBJ2-7; D is perhaps TRBD1 (6 bases). The V gene lost 6 bases and the J gene lost 1 base, with 13 bases spanning the gap. CDR1 is ENHRY and CDR2 is SYGVKD in the germline V gene. The CDR3 is 14 amino acids. The CDR3 loop is CAIRQGIGSYEQYF. CDR3 sequence (DNA): TGTGCCATCAGACAGGGAATAGGGTCCTACGAGCAGTACTTC.

The CDR3 protein is CASTGGPSPNEKLFF. Written as DNA, the CDR3 is TGTGCCAGCACCGGAGGACCCTCCCCTAATGAAAAACTGTTTTTT. V and J are TRBV25-1 and TRBJ1-4; the D is unclear. The V gene's germline CDR1 is MGHDK and CDR2 SYGVNS. The V and J ends lost 7 bases and 3 bases respectively, with 15 bases between them. The CDR3 spans 15 residues.

The chain recombines TRBV27 with TRBJ2-1, with 7 bases identical to TRBD1. The CDR3 covers 13 residues. Looked up from germline, CDR1 is MNHEY and CDR2 is SMNVEV (reference sequence). Trimming removed 7 bases from V and 12 bases from J; junction bases left unmatched: 12. In nucleotides, the CDR3 is TGTGCCAGCATCAGCCGGGACAGTGGTATGCAGTTCTTC. It translates to CASISRDSGMQFF.

This chain joins TRBV7-9 and TRBJ1-6; no clear D. With 3 bases removed from V and 14 bases from J, the gap between germline ends came to 11 bases. The CDR3 runs to 12 residues. Germline V gene data show CDR1 as SEHNR and CDR2 as FQNEAQ (reference sequence). CDR3 in amino acids: CASSLGVLTLHF. The CDR3 DNA sequence: TGTGCCAGCAGCTTGGGAGTGCTCACCCTCCACTTT.

This chain's CDR3 is CASRLMNTEAFF. CDR3 bases: TGTGCCAGCAGACTCATGAACACTGAAGCTTTCTTT. This chain joins TRBV6-5 and TRBJ1-1; D is unclear. Germline V lookup: CDR1 MNHEY, CDR2 SVGAGI. CDR3 length: 12 residues. V shed 6 bases and J shed 0 bases, with 5 bases lying between them.

This sequence joins TRBV2 and TRBJ2-2; no definite D call. V gave up 6 bases and J gave up 6 bases, with 11 bases separating them. The germline V gene has CDR1 SNHLY and CDR2 FYNNEI. This CDR3 has 13 amino acids. CDR3 coding DNA: TGTGCCAGCAGCGCAACAGTTGCCGGGGAGCTGTTTTTT. This translates into CASSATVAGELFF.

This clone came up once. This chain connects TRBV6-5 to TRBJ2-3; the match to TRBD2 covers 7 bases. Germline loops: CDR1 MNHEY, CDR2 SVGAGI. The CDR3 runs to 14 residues. V shed 2 bases and J 2 bases; nucleotides not matched to a gene: 1. The CDR3 nucleotides read TGTGCCAGCAGTTACGGGGGGGTCACAGATACGCAGTATTTT. Amino acid sequence: CASSYGGVTDTQYF.

V and J are TRBV27 and TRBJ1-5; 9 bases agree with TRBD1. Trimming removed 6 bases from V and 7 bases from J; junction bases left unmatched: 4. There are 13 residues in the CDR3. Germline V gene sequence: CDR1 MNHEY, CDR2 SMNVEV (reference sequence). The CDR3 DNA is TGTGCCAGCAGCCGACAGGGGGGACAGCCCCAGCATTTT. Translation: CASSRQGGQPQHF.

The chain is built from TRBV7-9 and TRBJ1-2, with D unclear. Germline-derived CDR1 and CDR2 are SEHNR and FQNEAQ (reference sequence). This CDR3 is built from 14 residues. Between the trimmed V and J ends, which lost 5 bases and 4 bases, there was a span of 14 bases. DNA of the CDR3: TGTGCCAGCAGCCTGGTCCCTAGCCCCTATGGCTACACCTTC. Translating it yields CASSLVPSPYGYTF.

The rearrangement uses TRBV30 and TRBJ1-5; tentative D call: TRBD1 (6 bases). The CDR3 extends over 14 amino acids. Germline loops: CDR1 GTSNPN, CDR2 SVGIG (reference sequence). V lost 0 bases, J lost 7 bases, and 13 bases lay in between. CDR3 region: CAWSVQGRLQPQHF. The CDR3 DNA is TGTGCCTGGAGTGTCCAGGGGCGCCTACAGCCCCAGCATTTT.

The chain recombines TRBV7-3 with TRBJ1-1, with D unresolved. The CDR3 length is 13 residues. The V end was cut by 0 bases, the J end by 2 bases, with 4 bases between. Germline V gene lookup returns CDR1 SGHTA and CDR2 FQGTGA. Here the CDR3 reads CASSLTQNTEAFF. CDR3 DNA sequence: TGTGCCAGCAGCTTAACACAAAACACTGAAGCTTTCTTT.